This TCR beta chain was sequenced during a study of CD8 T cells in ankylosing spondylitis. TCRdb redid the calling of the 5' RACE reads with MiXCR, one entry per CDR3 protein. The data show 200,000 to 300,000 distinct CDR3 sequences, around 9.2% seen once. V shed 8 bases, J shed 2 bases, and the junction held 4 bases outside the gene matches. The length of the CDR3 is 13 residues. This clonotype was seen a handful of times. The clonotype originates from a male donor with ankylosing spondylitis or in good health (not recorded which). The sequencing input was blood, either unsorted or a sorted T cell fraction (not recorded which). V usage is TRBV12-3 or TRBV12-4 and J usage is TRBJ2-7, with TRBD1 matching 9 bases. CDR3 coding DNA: TGTGCCAGCGGGGGACAGGGAACCTACGAGCAGTACTTC. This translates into CASGGQGTYEQYF.